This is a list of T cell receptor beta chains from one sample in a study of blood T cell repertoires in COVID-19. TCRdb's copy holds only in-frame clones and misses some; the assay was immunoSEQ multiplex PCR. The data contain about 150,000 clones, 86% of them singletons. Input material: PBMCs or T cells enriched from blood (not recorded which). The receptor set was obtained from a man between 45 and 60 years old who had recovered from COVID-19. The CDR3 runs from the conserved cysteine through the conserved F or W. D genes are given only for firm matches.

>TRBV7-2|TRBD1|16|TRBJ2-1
CASSLSRTGQYNEQFF
TGTGCCAGCAGCTTAAGTAGGACAGGGCAATACAATGAGCAGTTCTTC
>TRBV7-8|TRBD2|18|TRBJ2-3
CASSLRASGGPSTDTQYF
TGTGCCAGCAGCCTTAGGGCTAGCGGGGGCCCTAGCACAGATACGCAGTATTTT
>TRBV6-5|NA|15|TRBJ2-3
CASSSAGLGTDTQYF
TGTGCCAGCAGTTCCGCAGGGTTGGGGACAGATACGCAGTATTTT
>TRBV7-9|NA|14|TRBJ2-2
CASVGGLNTGELFF
TGTGCCAGCGTGGGGGGTCTTAACACCGGGGAGCTGTTTTTT
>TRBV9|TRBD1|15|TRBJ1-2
CASSRTGTGNYGYTF
TGTGCCAGCAGTCGAACCGGGACAGGTAACTATGGCTACACCTTC
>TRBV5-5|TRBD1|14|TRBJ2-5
CASSLDRATETQYF
TGTGCCAGCAGCCTGGACAGGGCCACCGAGACCCAGTACTTC
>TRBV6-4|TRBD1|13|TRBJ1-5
CASSGDRDQPQHF
TGTGCCAGCAGTGGGGACAGAGATCAGCCCCAGCATTTT
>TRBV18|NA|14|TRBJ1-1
CASSPQGGNTEAFF
TGTGCCAGCTCACCACAAGGCGGCAACACTGAAGCTTTCTTT
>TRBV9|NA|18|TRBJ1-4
CASSGIDQDVLANEKLFF
TGTGCCAGCAGCGGAATTGACCAGGATGTGCTGGCTAATGAAAAACTGTTTTTT
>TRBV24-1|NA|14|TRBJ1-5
CATSVPQVGQPQHF
TGTGCCACCAGTGTGCCCCAGGTTGGGCAGCCCCAGCATTTT
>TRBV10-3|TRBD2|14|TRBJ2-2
CAIGTRGDTGELFF
TGTGCCATCGGGACGCGGGGGGACACCGGGGAGCTGTTTTTT
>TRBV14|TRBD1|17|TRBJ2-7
CASSQGTGALYSYEQYF
TGTGCCAGCAGCCAAGGGACAGGGGCTCTATACTCCTACGAGCAGTACTTC
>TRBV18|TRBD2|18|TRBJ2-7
CASSPPGLAGVRDQEQYF
TGTGCCAGCTCACCACCGGGACTAGCGGGAGTCCGGGATCAGGAGCAGTACTTC
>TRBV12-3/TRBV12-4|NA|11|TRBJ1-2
CASSVYYGYTF
TGTGCCAGCAGTGTCTACTATGGCTACACCTTC
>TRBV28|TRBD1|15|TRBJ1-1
CASSAAGTVKSEAFF
TGTGCCAGCAGTGCCGCCGGGACAGTAAAGTCGGAAGCTTTCTTT
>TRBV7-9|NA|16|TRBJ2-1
CASSHRLRSSYNEQFF
TGTGCCAGCAGTCACAGGCTAAGGAGCTCCTACAATGAGCAGTTCTTC
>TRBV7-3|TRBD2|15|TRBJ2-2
CASSYGLAGTGELFF
TGTGCCAGCAGCTACGGACTAGCGGGAACCGGGGAGCTGTTTTTT
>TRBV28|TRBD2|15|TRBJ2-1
CASSFIGTSGDEQFF
TGTGCCAGCAGTTTCATAGGGACTAGTGGCGATGAGCAGTTCTTC
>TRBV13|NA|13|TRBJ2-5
CASSSRRGETQYF
TGTGCCAGCAGCTCCAGACGAGGAGAGACCCAGTACTTC
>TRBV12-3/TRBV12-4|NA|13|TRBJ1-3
CASSLFVGNTIYF
TGTGCCAGCAGCCTGTTTGTCGGAAACACCATATATTTT
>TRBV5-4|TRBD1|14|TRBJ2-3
CASSRGQGPDTQYF
TGTGCCAGCAGCCGGGGACAGGGCCCAGATACGCAGTATTTT
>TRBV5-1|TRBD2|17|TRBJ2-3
CASSVGGLAGGRDTQYF
TGCGCCAGCAGCGTCGGTGGACTAGCGGGGGGACGGGATACGCAGTATTTT
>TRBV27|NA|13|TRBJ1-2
CASAKSGNYGYTF
TGTGCCAGCGCGAAGAGCGGGAACTATGGCTACACCTTC
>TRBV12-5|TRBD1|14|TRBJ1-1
CASGLQGAGTEAFF
TGTGCTAGTGGTTTACAGGGGGCCGGCACTGAAGCTTTCTTT
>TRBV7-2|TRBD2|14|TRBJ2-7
CASSYSGDTYEQYF
TGTGCCAGCAGCTATAGCGGGGATACCTACGAGCAGTACTTC
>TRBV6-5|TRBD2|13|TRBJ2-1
CASVSSGYNEQFF
TGTGCCAGCGTGTCTAGCGGTTACAATGAGCAGTTCTTC
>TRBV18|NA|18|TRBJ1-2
CASSRTLSRSREGKGYTF
TGTGCCAGCTCACGCACCTTAAGTCGATCTCGGGAGGGTAAAGGCTACACCTTC
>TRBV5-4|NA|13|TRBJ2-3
CASSLSNTDTQYF
TGTGCCAGCAGCTTGTCTAACACAGATACGCAGTATTTT
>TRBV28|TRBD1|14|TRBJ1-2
CASTLRRGHYGYTF
TGTGCCAGCACCTTGAGGAGGGGGCATTATGGCTACACCTTC
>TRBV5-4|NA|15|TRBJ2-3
CASSRKAGSPDTQYF
TGTGCCAGCAGCCGCAAAGCAGGAAGCCCAGATACGCAGTATTTT
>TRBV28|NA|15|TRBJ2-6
CASIKQGSGANVLTF
TGTGCCAGCATAAAGCAGGGCTCTGGGGCCAACGTCCTGACTTTC
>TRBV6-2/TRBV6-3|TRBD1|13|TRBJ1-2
CATSPGTGNGYTF
TGTGCCACCAGTCCCGGGACAGGGAATGGCTACACCTTC
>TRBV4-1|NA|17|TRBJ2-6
CASSQAGHPSGANVLTF
TGCGCCAGCAGCCAAGCCGGACACCCCTCTGGGGCCAACGTCCTGACTTTC
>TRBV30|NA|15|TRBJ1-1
CAWRRPAPMNTEAFF
TGTGCCTGGAGGAGGCCAGCCCCCATGAACACTGAAGCTTTCTTT
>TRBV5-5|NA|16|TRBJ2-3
CASSKDADRTTDTQYF
TGTGCCAGCAGCAAGGACGCTGACAGAACCACAGATACGCAGTATTTT
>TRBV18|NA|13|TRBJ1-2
CASSTDGSYGYTF
TGTGCCAGCTCTACCGACGGGTCCTATGGCTACACCTTC
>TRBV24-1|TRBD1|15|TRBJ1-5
CATSDPRQGAQPQHF
TGTGCCACCAGTGATCCCCGACAGGGGGCACAGCCCCAGCATTTT